A single TCR beta chain is shown here with its context. The CDR3 totals 14 residues. The V gene lost 2 bases and the J gene lost 3 bases, with 8 bases spanning the gap. Germline CDR1 reads LNHDA; CDR2 reads SQIVND (reference sequence). The protocol was immunoSEQ multiplex PCR, while the TCRdb copy is restricted to in-frame clones and leaves out a portion. The profile shows 150,000 or so clones, roughly 92% of them singletons. The record originates from a study of control samples from healthy donors and cancer patients. The chain is built from TRBV19 and TRBJ1-5; D is unclear. The specimen was blood. The receptor comes from a young man in good health. This CDR3 reads CASSIMGLNQPQHF. The CDR3 region has the DNA TGTGCCAGTAGTATAATGGGCCTCAATCAGCCCCAGCATTTT.